Listed below are T cell receptor beta chains from one sample, sequenced in a study of blood T cell repertoires in COVID-19. Profiling relied on immunoSEQ multiplex PCR, and the TCRdb table lists in-frame clones only, not all of them. Found here are about 100,000 clones, roughly nine tenths of them singletons; the top ten hold about 2.2%. The sample was peripheral blood. These receptors were taken from a man aged 45-65 years with active COVID-19. Both conserved end residues are part of each CDR3. The D gene is left open where the match is weak. A row's size may be missing; if present it is once, few, many or a size class.

CDR3aa: CASSPQGTNYGYTF
CDR3nt: TGTGCCAGTAGTCCGCAGGGGACCAACTATGGCTACACCTTC
j_gene: TRBJ1-2
abundance: .
d_gene: .
v_gene: TRBV19

CDR3aa: CASSEVGGNYEQYF
CDR3nt: TGTGCCAGCAGTGAGGTGGGGGGGAACTACGAGCAGTACTTC
j_gene: TRBJ2-7
abundance: .
d_gene: TRBD2
v_gene: TRBV2

CDR3aa: CASSPPLGAGGTTGELFF
CDR3nt: TGTGCCAGCAGCCCCCCACTCGGTGCGGGAGGAACCACCGGGGAGCTGTTTTTT
j_gene: TRBJ2-2
abundance: .
d_gene: TRBD2
v_gene: TRBV11-3

CDR3aa: CASSPGLSNEKLFF
CDR3nt: TGTGCCAGTAGTCCCGGACTGTCTAATGAAAAACTGTTTTTT
j_gene: TRBJ1-4
abundance: .
d_gene: .
v_gene: TRBV19

CDR3aa: CASSLGQGANEKLFF
CDR3nt: TGTGCCAGCAGCCTCGGACAGGGGGCTAATGAAAAACTGTTTTTT
j_gene: TRBJ1-4
abundance: .
d_gene: TRBD1
v_gene: TRBV7-9

CDR3aa: CATRTGVTGELFF
CDR3nt: TGTGCCACCAGGACAGGGGTTACCGGGGAGCTGTTTTTT
j_gene: TRBJ2-2
abundance: .
d_gene: TRBD1
v_gene: TRBV24-1

CDR3aa: CAISPPGLSTDTQYF
CDR3nt: TGTGCCATCAGCCCCCCGGGACTCAGCACAGATACGCAGTATTTT
j_gene: TRBJ2-3
abundance: .
d_gene: .
v_gene: TRBV10-3

CDR3aa: CASNQGVGSTDTQYF
CDR3nt: TGCGCCAGCAATCAGGGTGTGGGTAGCACAGATACGCAGTATTTT
j_gene: TRBJ2-3
abundance: .
d_gene: .
v_gene: TRBV5-1

CDR3aa: CASSLGTGNYGYTF
CDR3nt: TGTGCCAGCAGCTTGGGGACAGGGAACTATGGCTACACCTTC
j_gene: TRBJ1-2
abundance: .
d_gene: TRBD1
v_gene: TRBV5-6

CDR3aa: CASSPPGTRRGTNEQFF
CDR3nt: TGTGCCAGCAGCCCCCCCGGGACCCGCAGGGGTACGAATGAGCAGTTCTTC
j_gene: TRBJ2-1
abundance: once
d_gene: .
v_gene: TRBV7-9

CDR3aa: CASSYPNWDREEAFF
CDR3nt: TGTGCCAGCAGTTACCCCAATTGGGACAGGGAAGAAGCTTTCTTT
j_gene: TRBJ1-1
abundance: .
d_gene: TRBD1
v_gene: TRBV6-2/TRBV6-3

CDR3aa: CSARLVETQYF
CDR3nt: TGCAGTGCTAGGCTAGTTGAGACCCAGTACTTC
j_gene: TRBJ2-5
abundance: once
d_gene: .
v_gene: TRBV20-1

CDR3aa: CASSPQVVRAGNTIYF
CDR3nt: TGTGCCAGCAGCCCTCAAGTCGTGAGGGCTGGAAACACCATATATTTT
j_gene: TRBJ1-3
abundance: .
d_gene: .
v_gene: TRBV5-5

CDR3aa: CASSLGSSGNEKLFF
CDR3nt: TGTGCCAGCTCACTAGGGTCAAGCGGAAATGAAAAACTGTTTTTT
j_gene: TRBJ1-4
abundance: .
d_gene: .
v_gene: TRBV18

CDR3aa: CASSPIRVGYEQYF
CDR3nt: TGTGCCAGCAGCCCAATCAGGGTGGGCTACGAGCAGTACTTC
j_gene: TRBJ2-7
abundance: .
d_gene: .
v_gene: TRBV9

CDR3aa: CASSDHSAGNTDTQYF
CDR3nt: TGTGCCAGCAGTGACCACAGCGCCGGGAACACAGATACGCAGTATTTT
j_gene: TRBJ2-3
abundance: .
d_gene: .
v_gene: TRBV25-1

CDR3aa: CASSRTSGGAGTDTQYF
CDR3nt: TGTGCCAGCAGCCGGACTAGCGGGGGGGCCGGCACAGATACGCAGTATTTT
j_gene: TRBJ2-3
abundance: .
d_gene: TRBD2
v_gene: TRBV3-1/TRBV3-2

CDR3aa: CATSRAHATNEKLFF
CDR3nt: TGTGCCACCAGCAGAGCCCATGCAACTAATGAAAAACTGTTTTTT
j_gene: TRBJ1-4
abundance: .
d_gene: .
v_gene: TRBV15

CDR3aa: CASSLSTGVTEAFF
CDR3nt: TGTGCCAGCAGTTTATCGACAGGGGTGACTGAAGCTTTCTTT
j_gene: TRBJ1-1
abundance: .
d_gene: TRBD1
v_gene: TRBV27

CDR3aa: CASIADKDTGELFF
CDR3nt: TGTGCCAGCATTGCGGACAAGGACACCGGGGAGCTGTTTTTT
j_gene: TRBJ2-2
abundance: .
d_gene: .
v_gene: TRBV25-1

CDR3aa: CASSLFGGTSDTQYF
CDR3nt: TGTGCCAGCAGCTTATTTGGCGGGACGAGTGATACGCAGTATTTT
j_gene: TRBJ2-3
abundance: .
d_gene: .
v_gene: TRBV7-9

CDR3aa: CASSLQGALNEKLFF
CDR3nt: TGCGCCAGCAGCTTGCAAGGGGCGCTGAACGAAAAACTGTTTTTT
j_gene: TRBJ1-4
abundance: .
d_gene: .
v_gene: TRBV5-1

CDR3aa: CASSLAGGRGYTF
CDR3nt: TGCGCCAGCAGCTTGGCTGGGGGCCGTGGCTACACCTTC
j_gene: TRBJ1-2
abundance: few
d_gene: .
v_gene: TRBV5-1

CDR3aa: CASSLIAGGGEQYF
CDR3nt: TGTGCCAGCAGCTTAATAGCGGGGGGCGGAGAGCAGTACTTC
j_gene: TRBJ2-7
abundance: .
d_gene: TRBD2
v_gene: TRBV7-2

CDR3aa: CASSLETTGKTQYF
CDR3nt: TGCGCCAGCAGCTTGGAAACTACGGGAAAGACCCAGTACTTC
j_gene: TRBJ2-5
abundance: .
d_gene: .
v_gene: TRBV5-1

CDR3aa: CASSADKVGNTIYF
CDR3nt: TGTGCCAGCTCAGCAGACAAGGTCGGAAACACCATATATTTT
j_gene: TRBJ1-3
abundance: .
d_gene: .
v_gene: TRBV18

CDR3aa: CASSQGGGRADEQFF
CDR3nt: TGTGCCAGCAGCCAAGGGGGCGGGAGGGCCGATGAGCAGTTCTTC
j_gene: TRBJ2-1
abundance: .
d_gene: TRBD2
v_gene: TRBV3-1/TRBV3-2

CDR3aa: CASRHGAGRSEKLFF
CDR3nt: TGTGCCAGCAGACATGGGGCAGGGCGGAGTGAAAAACTGTTTTTT
j_gene: TRBJ1-4
abundance: .
d_gene: .
v_gene: TRBV11-3

CDR3aa: CASVRRDSDLYSNQPQHF
CDR3nt: TGTGCCAGTGTCAGAAGGGACAGCGATTTGTATAGCAATCAGCCCCAGCATTTT
j_gene: TRBJ1-5
abundance: once
d_gene: TRBD1
v_gene: TRBV19

CDR3aa: CASSLRQGSEAFF
CDR3nt: TGTGCCAGCAGTTTGAGACAGGGGAGCGAAGCTTTCTTT
j_gene: TRBJ1-1
abundance: .
d_gene: TRBD1
v_gene: TRBV12-3/TRBV12-4

CDR3aa: CASKGGTEAFF
CDR3nt: TGTGCCAGCAAGGGGGGGACTGAAGCTTTCTTT
j_gene: TRBJ1-1
abundance: .
d_gene: .
v_gene: TRBV7-9

CDR3aa: CASSTQMNTEAFF
CDR3nt: TGTGCCAGTAGTACACAGATGAACACTGAAGCTTTCTTT
j_gene: TRBJ1-1
abundance: .
d_gene: .
v_gene: TRBV19

CDR3aa: CATSDLELAGGYNEQFF
CDR3nt: TGTGCCACCAGTGATCTCGAACTAGCGGGGGGGTATAATGAGCAGTTCTTC
j_gene: TRBJ2-1
abundance: .
d_gene: TRBD2
v_gene: TRBV24-1

CDR3aa: CASKGLGGNIQYF
CDR3nt: TGTGCCAGCAAGGGACTTGGAGGAAACATTCAGTACTTC
j_gene: TRBJ2-4
abundance: few
d_gene: .
v_gene: TRBV3-1/TRBV3-2

CDR3aa: CASSYGRGRGSGELFF
CDR3nt: TGTGCCAGCAGTTACGGGCGTGGCAGAGGGTCCGGGGAGCTGTTTTTT
j_gene: TRBJ2-2
abundance: .
d_gene: .
v_gene: TRBV6-5

CDR3aa: CASSPTGAETQYF
CDR3nt: TGTGCCAGCTCACCAACAGGAGCGGAGACCCAGTACTTC
j_gene: TRBJ2-5
abundance: .
d_gene: .
v_gene: TRBV18

CDR3aa: CASSLEPTATDTQYF
CDR3nt: TGTGCCAGCAGCTTAGAACCTACTGCCACAGATACGCAGTATTTT
j_gene: TRBJ2-3
abundance: .
d_gene: .
v_gene: TRBV7-2

CDR3aa: CASSPGGGLSANEKLFF
CDR3nt: TGTGCCAGCAGCCCCGGGGGGGGGCTGTCGGCTAATGAAAAACTGTTTTTT
j_gene: TRBJ1-4
abundance: few
d_gene: .
v_gene: TRBV7-6

CDR3aa: CASFQGDLSGNTIYF
CDR3nt: TGTGCCAGCTTTCAGGGCGACCTCTCTGGAAACACCATATATTTT
j_gene: TRBJ1-3
abundance: .
d_gene: .
v_gene: TRBV2

CDR3aa: CASSLGQSYEQYF
CDR3nt: TGTGCCAGCAGCTTGGGACAGAGCTACGAGCAGTACTTC
j_gene: TRBJ2-7
abundance: .
d_gene: TRBD1
v_gene: TRBV6-5

CDR3aa: CASRRQSTDTQYF
CDR3nt: TGTGCCAGCAGGCGACAGAGCACAGATACGCAGTATTTT
j_gene: TRBJ2-3
abundance: .
d_gene: .
v_gene: TRBV6-5

CDR3aa: CASSLYWGKVGGAGTQYF
CDR3nt: TGTGCCAGCAGCTTATACTGGGGGAAAGTGGGAGGGGCCGGTACGCAGTATTTT
j_gene: TRBJ2-3
abundance: once
d_gene: TRBD2
v_gene: TRBV11-2

CDR3aa: CASYRETGHLRWVNTEAFF
CDR3nt: TGTGCCAGCTATCGAGAGACAGGCCACCTAAGATGGGTGAACACTGAAGCTTTCTTT
j_gene: TRBJ1-1
abundance: .
d_gene: .
v_gene: TRBV5-8

CDR3aa: CASSPGVAGFREDTQYF
CDR3nt: TGTGCCAGCAGTCCCGGGGTAGCGGGATTCAGGGAAGATACGCAGTATTTT
j_gene: TRBJ2-3
abundance: .
d_gene: TRBD2
v_gene: TRBV7-9

CDR3aa: CASSPVAGSEQFF
CDR3nt: TGTGCCAGCAGTCCCGTAGCGGGAAGTGAGCAGTTCTTC
j_gene: TRBJ2-1
abundance: .
d_gene: TRBD2
v_gene: TRBV28

CDR3aa: CASSRQGAGETQYF
CDR3nt: TGCGCCAGCAGTCGACAGGGGGCAGGAGAGACCCAGTACTTC
j_gene: TRBJ2-5
abundance: .
d_gene: TRBD1
v_gene: TRBV10-2

CDR3aa: CASSTLGGSNQPQHF
CDR3nt: TGTGCCAGTAGCACGTTGGGGGGAAGCAATCAGCCCCAGCATTTT
j_gene: TRBJ1-5
abundance: .
d_gene: .
v_gene: TRBV19

CDR3aa: CASSFPGGSTDTQYF
CDR3nt: TGTGCCAGCAGCTTTCCGGGAGGCTCCACAGATACGCAGTATTTT
j_gene: TRBJ2-3
abundance: .
d_gene: TRBD2
v_gene: TRBV5-4

CDR3aa: CASRLYKNTEAFF
CDR3nt: TGTGCCAGCAGGTTGTATAAGAACACTGAAGCTTTCTTT
j_gene: TRBJ1-1
abundance: .
d_gene: .
v_gene: TRBV7-3

CDR3aa: CASSPRGYGYTF
CDR3nt: TGTGCCAGCAGTCCCCGGGGCTATGGCTACACCTTC
j_gene: TRBJ1-2
abundance: .
d_gene: .
v_gene: TRBV6-5

CDR3aa: CASSLVRTSRPDTQYF
CDR3nt: TGTGCCAGCAGCTTAGTCCGTACTAGCCGCCCAGATACGCAGTATTTT
j_gene: TRBJ2-3
abundance: .
d_gene: .
v_gene: TRBV11-2

CDR3aa: CASSPGLADHEQFF
CDR3nt: TGTGCCAGCAGCCCGGGACTAGCGGACCATGAGCAGTTCTTC
j_gene: TRBJ2-1
abundance: .
d_gene: TRBD2
v_gene: TRBV13

CDR3aa: CASSLTDFYEQYF
CDR3nt: TGTGCCAGCAGCTTAACAGATTTCTACGAGCAGTACTTC
j_gene: TRBJ2-7
abundance: .
d_gene: .
v_gene: TRBV11-2

CDR3aa: CASSLGTGLLSDEQFF
CDR3nt: TGTGCCAGCAGCTTAGGGACAGGGTTGCTCTCCGATGAGCAGTTCTTC
j_gene: TRBJ2-1
abundance: .
d_gene: TRBD1
v_gene: TRBV7-2